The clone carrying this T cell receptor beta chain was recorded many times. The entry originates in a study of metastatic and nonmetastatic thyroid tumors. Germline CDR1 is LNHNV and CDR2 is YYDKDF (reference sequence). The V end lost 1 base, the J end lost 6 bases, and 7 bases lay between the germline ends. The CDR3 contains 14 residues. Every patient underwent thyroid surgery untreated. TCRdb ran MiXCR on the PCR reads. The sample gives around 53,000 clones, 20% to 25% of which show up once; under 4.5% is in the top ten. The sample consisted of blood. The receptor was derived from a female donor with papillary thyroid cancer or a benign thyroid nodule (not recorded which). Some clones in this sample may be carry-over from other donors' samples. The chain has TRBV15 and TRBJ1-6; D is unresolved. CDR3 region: CATSRGGVNSPLHF. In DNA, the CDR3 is TGTGCCACCAGCAGAGGGGGAGTTAATTCACCCCTCCACTTT.